The clone carrying this T cell receptor (beta chain) was counted only a few times. Its antigen is undetermined. V lost 1 base to trimming and J lost 1 base, with 11 bases between them. This CDR3 is built from 15 residues. Germline values: CDR1 MGHRA, CDR2 YSYEKL. TCRdb used MiXCR to reprocess the 5' RACE reads, holding one entry per CDR3 protein. The sample holds about 160,000 distinct CDR3 sequences, roughly 28% seen once. These data belong to a study of T-cell memory formation after mild COVID-19. Study-level background: The two donors had largely donor-specific TCR clusters.

Study-wide results and limits: There were some responding clones in pre-infection memory, which suggested that cross-reactive memory had joined. Among clones contracting day 15 to 85, CD4/CD8 was balanced, whereas later expanders leaned CD4+.

This clonotype was obtained from an adult woman who had mild COVID-19 (a few samples of this study predate the infection). Cell type and time point are not known. This rearrangement joins TRBV4-1 to TRBJ2-7; D gene uncertain. What was sequenced was PBMCs or a T cell subset sorted from them (not recorded which). CDR3 in DNA: TGCGCCAGCAGCCAAGGTTGGTCGGTTTCCTACGAGCAGTACTTC. It yields the protein CASSQGWSVSYEQYF.